These 16 T cell receptor beta chains were all obtained from the same sample, sequenced in a study of T-cell memory formation after mild COVID-19. TCRdb itself ran the 5' RACE reads through MiXCR, one entry per CDR3 protein. The sample has about 400,000 distinct CDR3 sequences; less than 25% are singletons. Specimen: PBMCs or a T cell subset sorted from them (not recorded which). All receptors derive from an adult woman who had mild COVID-19 (a few samples of this study predate the infection). Cell type and time point are not known.

V usage is TRBV27 and J usage is TRBJ2-1; a possible D gene is TRBD2 (6 bases). The CDR3 loop spans 15 amino acids. V lost 8 bases and J 3 bases, leaving 17 bases between the germline ends. Germline CDR1 MNHEY, CDR2 SMNVEV (reference sequence). CDR3 DNA sequence: TGTGCCAGCGGCCGGGACGGGAGAGTCTACAATGAGCAGTTCTTC. Translating gives CASGRDGRVYNEQFF.

The V and J genes are TRBV6-1 and TRBJ2-5; D gene ambiguous. The V gene lost 4 bases and the J gene lost 2 bases, with 11 bases spanning the gap. The CDR3 sequence is 14 residues long. CDR1 and CDR2 (germline): MNHNS, SASEGT. The chain's CDR3 is CASSGWQLQETQYF. In nucleotides, the CDR3 is TGTGCCAGCAGTGGGTGGCAGCTTCAAGAGACCCAGTACTTC.

This clonotype has more than one count but fewer than ten. J is TRBJ2-6 and V is TRBV15; 9 bases fit TRBD2. CDR3 length: 16 amino acids. V was clipped by 6 bases and J by 12 bases; unmatched bases: 15. CDR1 and CDR2 from the germline V gene are LNHNV and YYDKDF (reference sequence). The CDR3 loop reads CATRPGAASGTRVLTF. For the CDR3, the DNA is TGTGCCACCAGACCCGGCGCGGCTAGCGGGACTCGCGTCCTGACTTTC.

This clonotype was picked up a small number of times. The chain joins TRBV2 to TRBJ2-1; the match to TRBD2 covers 7 bases. Trimming cost V 6 bases and J 12 bases; bases outside gene matches: 2. CDR1 is SNHLY and CDR2 is FYNNEI in the germline V gene. The CDR3 is made up of 10 amino acids. CDR3 sequence: CASRAGPQFF. The CDR3 region has the DNA TGTGCCAGCAGAGCGGGGCCGCAGTTCTTC.

This clonotype appeared a few times. The gene calls are TRBV27 and TRBJ1-4, with 8 nucleotides matching TRBD1. The V gene end was trimmed by 6 bases and the J gene end by 8 bases; junction bases not matched to a gene: 8. The CDR3 covers 14 residues. CDR1 is MNHEY, CDR2 SMNVEV, per germline (reference sequence). CDR3 protein: CASRTDRGGEKLFF. CDR3 DNA sequence: TGTGCCAGCAGAACTGACAGGGGTGGGGAAAAACTGTTTTTT.

This chain links TRBV24-1 with TRBJ1-1; a weak D match, TRBD1 (5 bases). V shed 4 bases and J shed 10 bases, with 12 bases lying between them. This CDR3 comprises 12 residues. Germline-derived CDR1 and CDR2 are KGHDR and SFDVKD. CDR3 coding DNA: TGTGCCACCAGTGACGGGGGTCGTCGAGCTTTCTTT. It codes for CATSDGGRRAFF.

The rearrangement links TRBV7-9 to TRBJ2-1; no definite D call. The CDR3 runs to 14 residues. V lost 1 base and J lost 4, with 8 bases in between. The V gene's germline CDR1 is SEHNR and CDR2 FQNEAQ (reference sequence). CDR3 DNA sequence: TGTGCCAGCAGCTTAGTGGTCGGTTACAATGAGCAGTTCTTC. Translation gives CASSLVVGYNEQFF.

This clonotype has more than one count but fewer than ten. The chain links TRBV20-1 to TRBJ2-3; D unresolved. V lost 5 bases and J lost 5, with 20 bases in between. This CDR3 is 15 amino acids long. The germline V gene encodes CDR1 DFQATT and CDR2 SNEGSKA (reference sequence). CDR3 sequence (DNA): TGCAGTGCTGGCCGCTGGGCCCCTGAAGGAGATACGCAGTATTTT. Residues: CSAGRWAPEGDTQYF.

V usage is TRBV6-5 and J usage is TRBJ2-3, with D perhaps matching TRBD2 (6 bases). CDR1 MNHEY and CDR2 SVGAGI come from the germline V gene. The CDR3 length is 15 residues. Trimming removed 7 bases at V and 1 base at J, with 15 bases between. The CDR3 region is CASNPYPGGTDTQYF. For the CDR3, the DNA is TGTGCCAGCAACCCCTACCCGGGAGGCACAGATACGCAGTATTTT.

In its sample, this clonotype was seen a few times. The gene calls are TRBV7-2 and TRBJ1-5; D perhaps matches TRBD1 (5 bases). Between the trimmed V and J ends, which lost 1 base and 0 bases, there was a span of 16 bases. Germline V gives CDR1 SGHTA, CDR2 FQGNSA. The CDR3 covers 18 residues. The CDR3 DNA sequence: TGTGCCAGCAGCTTAGGGGGGACGGCCAGTCATAGCAATCAGCCCCAGCATTTT. This translates into CASSLGGTASHSNQPQHF.

This clonotype was seen ten or more times. The J gene is TRBJ2-5, the V gene TRBV29-1; no firm D call. Per germline, CDR1 SQVTM and CDR2 ANQGSEA. This CDR3 has 10 residues. Trimming took 5 bases from V and 9 from J, leaving 10 bases between them. The DNA of the CDR3 is TGCAGCGTTCATCACCGGGCCCAGTACTTC. Translating it yields CSVHHRAQYF.

This clonotype turned up a few times. V is TRBV6-2 or TRBV6-3 and J is TRBJ2-5; no clear D gene. The V end was cut by 4 bases, the J end by 1 base, with 13 bases between. Germline V CDR1 and CDR2: MNHEY, SVGEGT. The CDR3 is made up of 15 amino acids. The CDR3 region is CASSWNSLPQETQYF. The CDR3 bases are TGTGCCAGCAGTTGGAACAGTCTTCCCCAAGAGACCCAGTACTTC.

The chain couples TRBV7-7 to TRBJ2-2; TRBD2 matches 9 bases. CDR1 and CDR2 from the germline V gene are SSHAT and FNYEAQ (reference sequence). The CDR3 is made up of 16 amino acids. V was pared by 1 base and J by 3 bases, with 3 bases of the junction left unmatched. CDR3 sequence reads: CASSLERGAYTGELFF. In DNA form, the CDR3 reads TGTGCCAGCAGCTTAGAGCGGGGGGCTTACACCGGGGAGCTGTTTTTT.

V is TRBV6-5 and J is TRBJ1-1; D call uncertain. Germline V gives CDR1 MNHEY, CDR2 SVGAGI. The V end lost 2 bases, the J end lost 2 bases, and 12 bases lay between the germline ends. The CDR3 loop spans 15 amino acids. CDR3 nucleotides: TGTGCCAGCAGTTACAATGGGCAGATAAACACTGAAGCTTTCTTT. It codes for CASSYNGQINTEAFF.

The CDR3 region has the DNA TGCAGTGCTAGAGCGGACGGTAATTCACCCCTCCACTTT. Its translation is CSARADGNSPLHF. V usage is TRBV20-1 and J usage is TRBJ1-6; unclear D gene. The CDR3 contains 13 residues. V lost 1 base, J lost 6 bases, and 7 bases lay in between. Germline CDR1 and CDR2: DFQATT and SNEGSKA (reference sequence).

This chain joins TRBV7-9 and TRBJ2-1; TRBD2 agrees at 7 bases. This CDR3 has 13 amino acids. Germline V lookup: CDR1 SEHNR, CDR2 FQNEAQ (reference sequence). Trimming took 4 bases from V and 9 from J; bases not matched to a gene: 6. The CDR3: CASSSPGRAEQFF. CDR3 DNA sequence: TGTGCCAGCAGCTCCCCAGGGAGGGCTGAGCAGTTCTTC.